This entry lists 18 T cell receptor beta chains sequenced from one sample in a study of ipilimumab plus nivolumab after autologous stem cell transplantation (dated by TCRdb to about 2021). Libraries were prepared through the immunoSEQ multiplex PCR assay. TCRdb took over this immuneACCESS table, retaining in-frame rearrangements with V and J assigned. Such tables are incomplete; in checked studies, under half of the missing clones stem from an unresolved V gene, and the remainder is unexplained. Across this sample there are some 46,000 clones, with about 88% seen only once. Of the sample, about 0.97% is held by the ten largest clones. The sample in question was PBMCs, obtained in a trial of ipilimumab plus nivolumab as post-transplant consolidation. These receptors were obtained from a male donor with multiple myeloma.

The rearrangement links TRBV7-6 to TRBJ2-5; D possibly corresponds to TRBD2 (6 bases). V was shortened by 5 bases and J by 4 bases, with 17 bases between the two germline ends. The CDR3 is made up of 15 amino acids. Germline lookup yields CDR1 SGHVS and CDR2 FNYEAQ. The CDR3: CASSPTPSGGETQYF. The CDR3 region has the DNA TGTGCCAGCAGCCCTACCCCCTCCGGGGGAGAGACCCAGTACTTC.

The gene calls are TRBV19 and TRBJ2-7; no clear D. The germline V gene encodes CDR1 LNHDA and CDR2 SQIVND (reference sequence). The CDR3 runs to 14 residues. Between the trimmed V and J ends, which lost 1 base and 2 bases, there was a span of 9 bases. The CDR3 sequence is CASSIVENTYEQYF. CDR3 sequence (DNA): TGTGCCAGTAGTATAGTGGAGAATACCTACGAGCAGTACTTC.

This sequence joins TRBV10-3 and TRBJ2-5, with D perhaps matching TRBD2 (6 bases). V was pared by 0 bases and J by 5 bases, with 7 bases between. Germline V CDR1 and CDR2: ENHRY, SYGVKD. The CDR3 totals 13 residues. The CDR3 nucleotides read TGTGCCATCAGTGAGTCTGGGGGGGAGACCCAGTACTTC. Its translation: CAISESGGETQYF.

This sequence joins TRBV19 and TRBJ2-1; 8 nucleotides match TRBD2. Germline values: CDR1 LNHDA, CDR2 SQIVND (reference sequence). V dropped 5 bases and J dropped 7; count of bases not matched to a gene: 10. The CDR3 sequence is 15 residues long. The CDR3 region is CASSPLAGGGNEQFF. The CDR3 coding sequence is TGTGCCAGTAGTCCCCTGGCGGGGGGTGGGAATGAGCAGTTCTTC.

J is TRBJ2-3 and V is TRBV7-2; D assignment may be TRBD1 or TRBD2 (6 bases each). Germline V gene lookup returns CDR1 SGHTA and CDR2 FQGNSA. CDR3 length equals 16 residues. V was cut by 0 bases and J by 4 bases, with 14 bases left in between. The CDR3 protein is CASSLALRGGSDTQYF. The CDR3 nucleotides are TGTGCCAGCAGCTTAGCGCTCAGGGGAGGATCAGATACGCAGTATTTT.

This sequence joins TRBV19 and TRBJ1-5; 9 positions agree with TRBD1. Trimming removed 7 bases from V and 1 base from J; junction bases left unmatched: 11. The CDR3 contains 17 residues. Per germline, CDR1 LNHDA and CDR2 SQIVND (reference sequence). DNA for the CDR3: TGTGCCAGTACTCGGGACAGGGCCCCGGTGAGCAATCAGCCCCAGCATTTT. It encodes CASTRDRAPVSNQPQHF.

This clone has a handful of counts. The chain is built from TRBV28 and TRBJ1-1, with D unclear. Germline V lookup: CDR1 MDHEN, CDR2 SYDVKM. V was pared by 6 bases and J by 0 bases, with 14 bases between. The CDR3 consists of 15 residues. The CDR3 sequence is CASSPPGSMNTEAFF. The CDR3 coding sequence is TGTGCCAGCAGCCCCCCAGGCAGCATGAACACTGAAGCTTTCTTT.

V usage is TRBV5-5 and J usage is TRBJ2-1, with 9 bases fitting TRBD1. Losses at the gene ends were 0 bases for V and 6 bases for J; bases not matched to a gene: 16. The CDR3 has 19 residues. Germline loops: CDR1 SGHKS, CDR2 YYEKEE (reference sequence). The CDR3 bases are TGTGCCAGCAGCTTGGCCCGACGAGGACAGGGGTACGCAATCAATGAGCAGTTCTTC. This sequence encodes CASSLARRGQGYAINEQFF.

This chain uses TRBV5-6 with TRBJ1-1; D unresolved. Deletions cut 2 bases from V and 1 base from J, with 15 bases between. This CDR3 has 16 amino acids. Germline CDR1 SGHDT, CDR2 YYEEEE. The CDR3: CASSFFHGLANTEAFF. CDR3 DNA: TGTGCCAGCAGCTTTTTCCACGGACTGGCGAACACTGAAGCTTTCTTT.

This clone was seen only once. The chain is built from TRBV15 and TRBJ2-5; TRBD2 matches 10 bases. Germline CDR1 and CDR2: LNHNV and YYDKDF (reference sequence). V shed 1 base and J 4 bases; nucleotides not matched to a gene: 12. This CDR3 has 18 residues. CDR3 coding DNA: TGTGCCACCAGCAGAGTCACCGGGGGAGCGGGGGGGAGAGAGACCCAGTACTTC. Amino acids: CATSRVTGGAGGRETQYF.

The J gene is TRBJ2-1, the V gene TRBV5-1, with unresolved D. CDR1 and CDR2 (germline): SGHRS, YFSETQ. The CDR3 totals 13 residues. Deletions cut 5 bases from V and 1 base from J, with 7 bases between. CDR3 residues: CASRPISYNEQFF. Written as DNA, the CDR3 is TGCGCCAGCAGACCTATATCCTACAATGAGCAGTTCTTC.

The chain carries TRBV7-3 and TRBJ2-5; 12 bases match TRBD1. Trimming at V came to 6 bases and at J to 5 bases, leaving 7 bases not matched to a gene. Germline CDR1 and CDR2: SGHTA and FQGTGA. This CDR3 has 15 residues. The CDR3 is CASRTGTGGLETQYF. CDR3 sequence (DNA): TGTGCCAGCAGGACCGGGACAGGGGGCTTGGAGACCCAGTACTTC.

V usage is TRBV19 and J usage is TRBJ2-1; TRBD2 matches at 13 bases. The CDR3 sequence is 15 residues long. Germline V CDR1 and CDR2: LNHDA, SQIVND (reference sequence). J was trimmed by 6 bases and V by 4 bases; bases with no gene match: 3. The DNA of the CDR3 is TGTGCCAGTAGTACCGGGACTAGCGGGGTCAATGAGCAGTTCTTC. The encoded protein is CASSTGTSGVNEQFF.

V gene TRBV6-1 combines with J gene TRBJ2-1; tentative D call: TRBD2 (6 bases). The V and J ends lost 5 bases and 4 bases respectively, with 9 bases between them. This CDR3 region has 13 residues. CDR1 is MNHNS and CDR2 is SASEGT in the germline V gene. In nucleotides, the CDR3 is TGTGCCAGCAGTAGGACTACTTACAATGAGCAGTTCTTC. This encodes CASSRTTYNEQFF.

The chain couples TRBV2 to TRBJ2-2; perhaps TRBD1 as D (6 bases). Trimming shortened V by 2 bases and J by 5 bases, and 6 bases separated the two germline ends. The CDR3 runs to 13 residues. Germline V gene lookup returns CDR1 SNHLY and CDR2 FYNNEI. In nucleotides, the CDR3 is TGTGCCAGCAGTGAAAGGGGGACCGGGGAGCTGTTTTTT. This gives the protein CASSERGTGELFF.

This clone was detected once. The genes are TRBV4-2 and TRBJ1-6; D not certain. From germline, CDR1 is LGHNA and CDR2 YNFKEQ. V shed 4 bases and J shed 8 bases, with 15 bases lying between them. CDR3 size: 15 residues. The CDR3 DNA is TGTGCCAGCAGCCTCGACTGGAATTCGGATTCACCCCTCCACTTT. Translation: CASSLDWNSDSPLHF.

This clone was detected once. This chain joins TRBV4-1 and TRBJ2-1; no firm D call. V was pared by 5 bases and J by 1 base, with 15 bases between. Germline-derived CDR1 and CDR2 are MGHRA and YSYEKL. CDR3 length: 16 amino acids. CDR3 sequence: CASSGSFTRSYNEQFF. The CDR3 DNA reads as TGCGCCAGCAGCGGGTCCTTCACCCGTTCCTACAATGAGCAGTTCTTC.

The gene calls are TRBV5-8 and TRBJ1-2; D remains unclear. Per germline, CDR1 SGHTS and CDR2 YDEGEE. The CDR3 covers 12 residues. V was shortened by 0 bases and J by 5 bases, with 5 bases between the two germline ends. The CDR3 coding sequence is TGTGCCAGCAGCTTGGCGGGGTATGGCTACACCTTC. The encoded protein is CASSLAGYGYTF.